The source of this T cell receptor beta chain is a study of cytotoxic CD8 clonotypes in ibrutinib-treated CLL. Background on the study: Response sampling took place at median 12 months of treatment, range 6 to 36.

This clone appeared a single time. Clones were sequenced by immunoSEQ multiplex PCR, and TCRdb holds only the in-frame ones, with some missing. The data hold about 9,000 clones, with around 70% observed a single time. The CDR3 runs 15 residues. Germline-derived CDR1 and CDR2 are MNHNS and SASEGT. The J segment lost 7 bases and the V segment lost 4 bases, leaving 6 bases of the junction unmatched. Sequenced material: PBMCs, taken before ibrutinib treatment. The V and J genes are TRBV6-1 and TRBJ1-5; 11 bases fit TRBD1. This TCR was recovered from a human donor with chronic lymphocytic leukemia. The DNA of the CDR3 is TGTGCCAGCAGTGGGACAGGGGGCGCGGGGCAGCCCCAGCATTTT. It encodes CASSGTGGAGQPQHF.